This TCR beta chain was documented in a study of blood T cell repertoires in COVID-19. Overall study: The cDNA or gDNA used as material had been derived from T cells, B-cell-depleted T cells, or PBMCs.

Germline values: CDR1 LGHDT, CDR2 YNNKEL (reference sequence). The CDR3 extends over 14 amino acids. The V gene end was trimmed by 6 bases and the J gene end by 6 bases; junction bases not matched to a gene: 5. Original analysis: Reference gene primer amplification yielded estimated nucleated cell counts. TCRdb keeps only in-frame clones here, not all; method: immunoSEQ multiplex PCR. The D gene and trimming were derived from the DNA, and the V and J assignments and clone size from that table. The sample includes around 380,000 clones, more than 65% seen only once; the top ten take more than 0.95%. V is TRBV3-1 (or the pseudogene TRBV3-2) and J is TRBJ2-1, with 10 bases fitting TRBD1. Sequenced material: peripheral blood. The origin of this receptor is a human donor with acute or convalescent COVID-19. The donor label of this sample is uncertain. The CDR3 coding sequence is TGTGCCAGCAGAGACAGGGGGCAGGGCAATGAGCAGTTCTTC. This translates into CASRDRGQGNEQFF.